This TCR beta chain was captured by sequencing in a study of cytomegalovirus exposure and HLA in healthy donors. Whole-study findings and limits: Cytomegalovirus-associated status was assigned to about 150 TCR beta chains.

Method: immunoSEQ multiplex PCR; TCRdb's copy keeps in-frame clones and lacks some. The data contain 250,000 to 350,000 clones, around 86% of them singletons. This CDR3 is built from 15 residues. Per germline, CDR1 SQVTM and CDR2 ANQGSEA. The junction had 9 bases not matched to a gene; V was cut back by 0 bases and J by 7 bases. On this clone: As yet, its antigen is unknown.

The sequencing input was PBMCs. The sequence derives from a young woman in good health and CMV-seronegative. V is TRBV29-1 and J is TRBJ2-7; 10 bases line up with TRBD2. CDR3 residues: CSVEEGAGGPGEQYF. In DNA form, the CDR3 reads TGCAGCGTTGAAGAGGGAGCGGGAGGGCCCGGGGAGCAGTACTTC.